The source of this T cell receptor (beta chain) is a study of blood T cell repertoires in COVID-19. In the study overall: Sources were T cells, B-cell-depleted T cells, or PBMCs; the material itself was cDNA or gDNA.

The V gene's germline CDR1 is SGHTA and CDR2 FQGTGA. V was clipped by 3 bases and J by 4 bases, with 9 bases between them. There are 13 residues in the CDR3. Only in-frame clones appear in the TCRdb table, and some are missing; sequencing was by immunoSEQ multiplex PCR. Here the sample spans about 220,000 clones, 85% to 90% being singletons. In the 2 weeks before study entry, exposed participants met a COVID-19 case, which was PCR-confirmed or clinician-diagnosed. The source of this sequence is a man under 40 who had been exposed to COVID-19. Sequencing was done on a sample of PBMCs or T cells enriched from blood (not recorded which). The V call is TRBV7-3, the J call TRBJ1-1; TRBD1 might be the D (5 bases). This CDR3 reads CASSLDGGTEAFF. CDR3 nucleotide sequence: TGTGCCAGCAGCTTGGACGGGGGCACTGAAGCTTTCTTT.